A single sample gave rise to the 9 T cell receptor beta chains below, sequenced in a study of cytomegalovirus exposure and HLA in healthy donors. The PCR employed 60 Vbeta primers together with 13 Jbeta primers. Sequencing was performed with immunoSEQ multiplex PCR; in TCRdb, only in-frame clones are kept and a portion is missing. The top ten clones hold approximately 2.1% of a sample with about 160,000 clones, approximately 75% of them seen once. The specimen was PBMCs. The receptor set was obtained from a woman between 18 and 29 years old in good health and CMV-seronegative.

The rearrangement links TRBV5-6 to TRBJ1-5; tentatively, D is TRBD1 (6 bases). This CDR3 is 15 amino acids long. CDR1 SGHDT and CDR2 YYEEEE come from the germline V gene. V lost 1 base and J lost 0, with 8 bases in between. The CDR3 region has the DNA TGTGCCAGCAGCTTGACAGGGTATAGCAATCAGCCCCAGCATTTT. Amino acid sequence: CASSLTGYSNQPQHF.

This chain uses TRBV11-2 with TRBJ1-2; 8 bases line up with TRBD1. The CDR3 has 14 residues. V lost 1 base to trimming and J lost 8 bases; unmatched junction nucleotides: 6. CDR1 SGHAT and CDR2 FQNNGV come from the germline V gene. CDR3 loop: CASSLGQGALGYTF. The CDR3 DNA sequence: TGTGCCAGCAGCTTAGGGCAGGGGGCGCTGGGCTACACCTTC. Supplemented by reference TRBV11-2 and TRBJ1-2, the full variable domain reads EAGVAQSPRYKIIEKRQSVAFWCNPISGHATLYWYQQILGQGPKLLIQFQNNGVVDDSQLPKDRFSAERLKGVDSTLKIQPAKLEDSAVYLCASSLGQGALGYTFGSGTRLTVV.

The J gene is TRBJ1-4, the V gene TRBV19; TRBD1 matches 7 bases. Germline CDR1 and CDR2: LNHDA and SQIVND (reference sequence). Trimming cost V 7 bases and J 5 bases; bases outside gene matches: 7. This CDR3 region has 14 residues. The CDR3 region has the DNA TGTGCCAGTACCCTGAGGGGGCCGAATGAAAAACTGTTTTTT. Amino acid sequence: CASTLRGPNEKLFF.

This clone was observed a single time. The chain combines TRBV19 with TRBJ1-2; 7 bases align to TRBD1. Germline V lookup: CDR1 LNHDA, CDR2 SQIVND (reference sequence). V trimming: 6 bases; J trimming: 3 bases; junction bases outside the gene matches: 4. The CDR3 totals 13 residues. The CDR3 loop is CASSLGGYYGYTF. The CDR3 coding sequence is TGTGCCAGTAGCTTAGGGGGCTACTATGGCTACACCTTC.

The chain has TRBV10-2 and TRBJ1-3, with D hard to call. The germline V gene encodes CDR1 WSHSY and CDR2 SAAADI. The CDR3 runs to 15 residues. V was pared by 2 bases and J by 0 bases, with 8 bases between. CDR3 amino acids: CASSEAGISGNTIYF. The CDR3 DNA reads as TGCGCCAGCAGTGAGGCAGGCATCTCTGGAAACACCATATATTTT.

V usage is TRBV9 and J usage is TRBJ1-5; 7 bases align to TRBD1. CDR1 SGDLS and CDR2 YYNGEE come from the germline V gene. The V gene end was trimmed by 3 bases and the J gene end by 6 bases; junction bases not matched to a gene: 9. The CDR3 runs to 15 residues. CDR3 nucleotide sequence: TGTGCCAGCAGCGGCGAGGAGACAGGGTTTCAGCCCCAGCATTTT. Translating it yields CASSGEETGFQPQHF.

The CDR3: CASTQGGGGVTGELFF. The CDR3, as DNA: TGTGCCAGCACCCAGGGGGGTGGGGGCGTCACCGGGGAGCTGTTTTTT. V usage is TRBV28 and J usage is TRBJ2-2, with D possibly TRBD1 on 7 matching bases. CDR1 and CDR2 from the germline V gene are MDHEN and SYDVKM. V dropped 7 bases and J dropped 4 bases, with 19 bases sitting between them. The CDR3 is 16 residues long.

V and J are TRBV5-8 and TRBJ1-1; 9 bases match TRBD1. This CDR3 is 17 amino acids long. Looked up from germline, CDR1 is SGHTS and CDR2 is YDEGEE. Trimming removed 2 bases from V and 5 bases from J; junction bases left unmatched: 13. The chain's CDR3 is CASSFYHPGTGRTEAFF. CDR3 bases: TGTGCCAGCAGCTTTTACCATCCCGGGACAGGGAGGACTGAAGCTTTCTTT.

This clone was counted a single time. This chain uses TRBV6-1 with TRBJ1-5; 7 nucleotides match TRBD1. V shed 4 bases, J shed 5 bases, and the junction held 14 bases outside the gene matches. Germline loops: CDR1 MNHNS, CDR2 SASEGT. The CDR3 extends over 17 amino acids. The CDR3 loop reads CASSGLGQAKTYQPQHF. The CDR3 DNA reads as TGTGCCAGCAGTGGCCTCGGACAGGCGAAAACTTATCAGCCCCAGCATTTT.